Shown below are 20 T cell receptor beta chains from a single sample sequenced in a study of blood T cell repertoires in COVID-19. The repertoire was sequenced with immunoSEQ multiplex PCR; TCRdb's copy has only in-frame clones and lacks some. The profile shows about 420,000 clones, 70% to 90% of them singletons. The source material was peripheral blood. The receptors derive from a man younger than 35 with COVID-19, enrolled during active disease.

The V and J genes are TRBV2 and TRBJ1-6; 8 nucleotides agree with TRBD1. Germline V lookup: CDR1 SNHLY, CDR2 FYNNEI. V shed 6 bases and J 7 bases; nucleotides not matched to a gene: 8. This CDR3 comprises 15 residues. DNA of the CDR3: TGTGCCAGCAGCCACGGACAGGGTACGAATTCACCCCTCCACTTT. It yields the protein CASSHGQGTNSPLHF.

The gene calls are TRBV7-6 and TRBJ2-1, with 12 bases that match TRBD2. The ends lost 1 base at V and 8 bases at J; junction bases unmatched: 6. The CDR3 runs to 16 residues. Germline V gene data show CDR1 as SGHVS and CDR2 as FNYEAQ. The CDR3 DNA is TGTGCCAGCAGCTTAGATCTAGCGGGAGGGGTCTATGAGCAGTTCTTC. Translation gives CASSLDLAGGVYEQFF.

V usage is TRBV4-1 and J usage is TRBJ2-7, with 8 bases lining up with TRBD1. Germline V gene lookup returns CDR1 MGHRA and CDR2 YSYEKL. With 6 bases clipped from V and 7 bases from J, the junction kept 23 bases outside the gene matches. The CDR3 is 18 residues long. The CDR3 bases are TGCGCCAGCAGTCCAAGTATGGTCATCCAGGGGGCGCGGTTTGAGCAGTACTTC. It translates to CASSPSMVIQGARFEQYF.

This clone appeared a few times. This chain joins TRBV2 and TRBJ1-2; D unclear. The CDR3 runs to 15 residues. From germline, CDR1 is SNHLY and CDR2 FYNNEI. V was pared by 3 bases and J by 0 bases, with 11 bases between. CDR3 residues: CASSDRGRTNYGYTF. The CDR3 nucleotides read TGTGCCAGCAGTGACCGAGGCAGAACTAACTATGGCTACACCTTC.

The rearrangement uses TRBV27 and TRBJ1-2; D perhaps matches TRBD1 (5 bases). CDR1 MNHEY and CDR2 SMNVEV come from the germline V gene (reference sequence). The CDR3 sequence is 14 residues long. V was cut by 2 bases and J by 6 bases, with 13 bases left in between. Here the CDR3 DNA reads TGTGCCAGCAGTTTAAGTTTTGGGGCTGATGGCTACACCTTC. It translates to CASSLSFGADGYTF.

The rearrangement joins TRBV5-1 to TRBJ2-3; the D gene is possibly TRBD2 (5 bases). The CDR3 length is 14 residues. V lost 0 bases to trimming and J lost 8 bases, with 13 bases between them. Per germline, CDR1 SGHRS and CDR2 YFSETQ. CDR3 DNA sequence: TGCGCCAGCAGCTTGGGAAGTGAGGGTTCTACGCAGTATTTT. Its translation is CASSLGSEGSTQYF.

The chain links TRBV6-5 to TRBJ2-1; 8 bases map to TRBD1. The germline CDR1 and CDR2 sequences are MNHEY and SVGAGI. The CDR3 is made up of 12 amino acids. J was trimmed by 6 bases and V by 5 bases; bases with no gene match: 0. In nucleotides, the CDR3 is TGTGCCAGCAGTACAGGGGGCAATGAGCAGTTCTTC. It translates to CASSTGGNEQFF.

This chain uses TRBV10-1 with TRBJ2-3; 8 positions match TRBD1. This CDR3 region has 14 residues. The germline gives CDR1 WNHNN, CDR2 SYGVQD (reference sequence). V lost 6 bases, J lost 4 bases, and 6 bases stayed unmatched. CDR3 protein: CASSRDRTSDTQYF. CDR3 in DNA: TGCGCCAGCAGCAGGGACAGGACCTCAGATACGCAGTATTTT.

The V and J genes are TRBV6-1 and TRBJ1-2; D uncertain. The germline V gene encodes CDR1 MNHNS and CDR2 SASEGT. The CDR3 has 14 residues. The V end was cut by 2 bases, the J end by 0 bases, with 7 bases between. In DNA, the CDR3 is TGTGCCAGCAGTGAACTAGCAGCTAACTATGGCTACACCTTC. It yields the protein CASSELAANYGYTF.

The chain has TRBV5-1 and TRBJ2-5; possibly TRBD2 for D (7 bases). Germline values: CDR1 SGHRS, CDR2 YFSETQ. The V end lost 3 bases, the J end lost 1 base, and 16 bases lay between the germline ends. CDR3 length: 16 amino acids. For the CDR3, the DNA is TGCGCCAGCAGCTCTGGCGGGGGAGGGGGCCAAGAGACCCAGTACTTC. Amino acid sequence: CASSSGGGGGQETQYF. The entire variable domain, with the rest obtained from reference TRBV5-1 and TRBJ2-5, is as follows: KAGVTQTPRYLIKTRGQQVTLSCSPISGHRSVSWYQQTPGQGLQFLFEYFSETQRNKGNFPGRFSGRQFSNSRSEMNVSTLELGDSALYLCASSSGGGGGQETQYFGPGTRLLVL.

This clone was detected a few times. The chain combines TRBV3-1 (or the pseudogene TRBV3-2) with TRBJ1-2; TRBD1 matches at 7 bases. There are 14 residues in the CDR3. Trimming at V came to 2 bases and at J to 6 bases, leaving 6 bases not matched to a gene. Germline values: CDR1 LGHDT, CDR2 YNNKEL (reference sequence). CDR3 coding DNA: TGTGCCAGCAGCCAATACCCGGGACAGAATGGCTACACCTTC. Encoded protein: CASSQYPGQNGYTF.

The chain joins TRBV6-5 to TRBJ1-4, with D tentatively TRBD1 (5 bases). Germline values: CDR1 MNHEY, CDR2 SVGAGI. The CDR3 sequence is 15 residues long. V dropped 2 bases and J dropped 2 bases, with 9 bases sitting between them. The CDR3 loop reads CASSYSWGTNEKLFF. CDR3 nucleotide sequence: TGTGCCAGCAGTTACAGCTGGGGCACTAATGAAAAACTGTTTTTT.

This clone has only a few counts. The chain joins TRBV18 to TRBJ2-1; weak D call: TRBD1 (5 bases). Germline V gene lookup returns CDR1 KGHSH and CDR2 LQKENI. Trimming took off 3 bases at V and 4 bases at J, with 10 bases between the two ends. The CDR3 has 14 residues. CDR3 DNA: TGTGCCAGCTCACCGGGGCCGATATACAATGAGCAGTTCTTC. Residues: CASSPGPIYNEQFF. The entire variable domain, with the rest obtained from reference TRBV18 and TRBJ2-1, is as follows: NAGVMQNPRHLVRRRGQEARLRCSPMKGHSHVYWYRQLPEEGLKFMVYLQKENIIDESGMPKERFSAEFPKEGPSILRIQQVVRGDSAAYFCASSPGPIYNEQFFGPGTRLTVL.

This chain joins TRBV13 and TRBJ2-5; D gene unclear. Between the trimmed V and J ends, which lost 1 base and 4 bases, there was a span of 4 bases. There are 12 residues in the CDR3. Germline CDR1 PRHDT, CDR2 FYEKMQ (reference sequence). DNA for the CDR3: TGTGCCAGCAGCTTAGTCGGAGAGACCCAGTACTTC. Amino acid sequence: CASSLVGETQYF.

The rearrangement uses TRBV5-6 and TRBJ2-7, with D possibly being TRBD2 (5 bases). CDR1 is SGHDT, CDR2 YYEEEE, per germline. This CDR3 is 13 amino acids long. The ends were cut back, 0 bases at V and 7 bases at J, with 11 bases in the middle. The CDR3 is CASSLGPRGEQYF. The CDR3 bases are TGTGCCAGCAGCTTGGGTCCCCGAGGGGAGCAGTACTTC.

This chain's CDR3 is CASSQDSRLAGLTDTQYF. The CDR3 coding sequence is TGTGCCAGCAGCCAAGATTCAAGACTAGCGGGATTAACAGATACGCAGTATTTT. The rearrangement uses TRBV4-2 and TRBJ2-3; 11 bases match TRBD2. The CDR3 spans 18 residues. In germline, CDR1 is LGHNA, CDR2 YNFKEQ. V dropped 0 bases and J dropped 3; count of bases not matched to a gene: 8.

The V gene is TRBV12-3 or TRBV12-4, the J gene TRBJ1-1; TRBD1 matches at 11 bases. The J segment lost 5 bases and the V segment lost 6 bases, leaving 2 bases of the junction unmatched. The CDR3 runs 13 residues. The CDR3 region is CASRGTGGTEAFF. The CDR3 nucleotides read TGTGCCAGCAGGGGGACAGGGGGGACTGAAGCTTTCTTT.

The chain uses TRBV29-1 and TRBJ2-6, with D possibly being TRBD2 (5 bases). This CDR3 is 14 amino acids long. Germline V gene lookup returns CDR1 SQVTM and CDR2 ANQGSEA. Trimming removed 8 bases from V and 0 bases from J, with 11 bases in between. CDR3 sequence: CSPVGSSGANVLTF. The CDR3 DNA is TGCAGCCCCGTTGGGAGCTCTGGGGCCAACGTCCTGACTTTC.

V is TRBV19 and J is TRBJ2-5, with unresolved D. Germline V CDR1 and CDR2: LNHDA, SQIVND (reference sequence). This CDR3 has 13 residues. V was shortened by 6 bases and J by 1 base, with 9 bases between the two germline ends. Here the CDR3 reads CASSPGRQETQYF. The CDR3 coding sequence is TGTGCCAGTAGCCCAGGTCGCCAAGAGACCCAGTACTTC. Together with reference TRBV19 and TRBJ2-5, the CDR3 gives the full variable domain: DGGITQSPKYLFRKEGQNVTLSCEQNLNHDAMYWYRQDPGQGLRLIYYSQIVNDFQKGDIAEGYSVSREKKESFPLTVTSAQKNPTAFYLCASSPGRQETQYFGPGTRLLVL.

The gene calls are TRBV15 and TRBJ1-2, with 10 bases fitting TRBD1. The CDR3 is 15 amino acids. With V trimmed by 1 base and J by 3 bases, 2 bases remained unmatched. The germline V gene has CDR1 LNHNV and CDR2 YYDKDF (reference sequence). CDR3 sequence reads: CATSRAGTGDYGYTF. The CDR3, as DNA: TGTGCCACCAGCAGAGCTGGGACAGGGGACTATGGCTACACCTTC.